This T cell receptor beta chain is from a study of regulatory T cells in long-lasting Graves disease. Across the whole study: The criterion for persistent Graves' disease was over 5 years of antithyroid drugs with positive TSH receptor antibodies.

iRepertoire HTBI primers and Arm-PCR of CDR3 regions built TCR beta libraries. Via MiXCR, TCRdb re-called the multiplex PCR reads, giving one row per CDR3 protein. The data hold roughly 300,000 distinct CDR3 sequences, with 22% observed a single time. Study-wide results and caveats: Patients with persistent Graves' had lower TCR diversity than newly diagnosed patients. It was in persistent disease that TRBV28, TRBJ1-2 and TRBJ2-5 were favored.

The germline CDR1 and CDR2 sequences are MGHDK and SYGVNS. Trimming removed 7 bases from V and 8 bases from J; junction bases left unmatched: 13. This CDR3 is 14 amino acids long. Indicated time point: persistent/refractory GD, antithyroid drugs over 5 years with positive TRAb. RNA from PBMCs was the source of the TCR library. Concerning this clonotype itself: Its target is unknown.

Specimen: peripheral blood mononuclear cells (PBMCs), collected when the disease was refractory, from a patient treated with antithyroid drugs. The chain recombines TRBV25-1 with TRBJ1-2, with 7 bases matching TRBD1. The receptor comes from a female donor with Graves disease. The CDR3: CASIGRVQGSGYTF. The DNA for the CDR3 is TGTGCCAGCATAGGTCGGGTACAGGGGAGCGGCTACACCTTC.